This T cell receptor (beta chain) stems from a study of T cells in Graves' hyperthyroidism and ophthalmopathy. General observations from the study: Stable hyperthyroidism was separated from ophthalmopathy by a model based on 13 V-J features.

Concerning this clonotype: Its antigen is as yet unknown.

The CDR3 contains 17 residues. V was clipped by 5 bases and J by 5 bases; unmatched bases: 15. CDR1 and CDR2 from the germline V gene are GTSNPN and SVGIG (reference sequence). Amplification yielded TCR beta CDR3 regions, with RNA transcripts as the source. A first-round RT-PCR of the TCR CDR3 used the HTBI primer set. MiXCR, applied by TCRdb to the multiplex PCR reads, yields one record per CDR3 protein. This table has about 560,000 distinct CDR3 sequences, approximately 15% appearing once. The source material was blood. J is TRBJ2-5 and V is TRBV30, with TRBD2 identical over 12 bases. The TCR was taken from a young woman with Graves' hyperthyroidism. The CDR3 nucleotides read TGTGCCTGGGCTGGGGGACTAGCGGGTGGGGTGTCGGAGACCCAGTACTTC. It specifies CAWAGGLAGGVSETQYF. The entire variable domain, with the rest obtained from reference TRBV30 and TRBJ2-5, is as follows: SQTIHQWPATLVQPVGSPLSLECTVEGTSNPNLYWYRQAAGRGLQLLFYSVGIGQISSEVPQNLSASRPQDRQFILSSKKLLLSDSGFYLCAWAGGLAGGVSETQYFGPGTRLLVL.